Below are 9 T cell receptor beta chains sequenced from a single sample in a study of T cell responses to AZD1222 COVID-19 vaccine. Sequenced by immunoSEQ multiplex PCR; TCRdb stores in-frame clones only, minus some. This table has around 100,000 clones, approximately 91% appearing once. The source was peripheral blood, collected on day 0 of AZD1222 vaccination. The receptor source for this set is an adult in good health.

The sample holds a few counts of this clone. The chain links TRBV5-1 to TRBJ2-3; 8 bases fit TRBD2. The CDR3 loop spans 15 amino acids. Per germline, CDR1 SGHRS and CDR2 YFSETQ. Trimming at V came to 2 bases and at J to 2 bases, leaving 4 bases not matched to a gene. The DNA of the CDR3 is TGCGCCAGCAGCTTTTTAGCGGGGATCACAGATACGCAGTATTTT. Its translation is CASSFLAGITDTQYF.

This chain connects TRBV11-2 to TRBJ2-7; perhaps TRBD2 as D (6 bases). Germline CDR1 SGHAT, CDR2 FQNNGV. The CDR3 runs 13 residues. Between the trimmed V and J ends, which lost 5 bases and 6 bases, there was a span of 14 bases. CDR3 sequence reads: CASSPRLVAEQYF. CDR3 nucleotide sequence: TGTGCCAGCAGCCCCAGACTAGTAGCCGAGCAGTACTTC.

This CDR3 is CASSPGTLGGVDTQYF. CDR3 DNA: TGTGCCAGCTCACCTGGGACGCTGGGGGGTGTGGATACGCAGTATTTT. V gene TRBV18 combines with J gene TRBJ2-3, with a tentative D call TRBD2 (6 bases). CDR1 is KGHSH and CDR2 is LQKENI in the germline V gene. V lost 3 bases and J 6 bases, leaving 19 bases between the germline ends. The CDR3 is 16 amino acids. The full variable domain, its missing parts supplied by reference TRBV18 and TRBJ2-3, is NAGVMQNPRHLVRRRGQEARLRCSPMKGHSHVYWYRQLPEEGLKFMVYLQKENIIDESGMPKERFSAEFPKEGPSILRIQQVVRGDSAAYFCASSPGTLGGVDTQYFGPGTRLTVL.

V usage is TRBV2 and J usage is TRBJ2-7, with unresolved D. The CDR3 length is 12 residues. The germline V gene encodes CDR1 SNHLY and CDR2 FYNNEI. Trimming cost V 7 bases and J 1 base, with 8 bases left between them. The CDR3 here is CASKAESYEQYF. In DNA, the CDR3 is TGTGCCAGCAAGGCGGAGTCCTACGAGCAGTACTTC.

J is TRBJ2-7 and V is TRBV19; D unclear. The CDR3 covers 13 residues. Trimming left V 1 base short and J 3 bases short, with 7 bases between. In germline, CDR1 is LNHDA, CDR2 SQIVND (reference sequence). The CDR3 DNA follows: TGTGCCAGTAGTATAGTATCGAGCTACGAGCAGTACTTC. It encodes CASSIVSSYEQYF.

The genes are TRBV5-1 and TRBJ1-1; D ambiguous. CDR1 SGHRS and CDR2 YFSETQ come from the germline V gene. This CDR3 has 15 residues. V lost 3 bases, J lost 1 base, and 13 bases lay in between. For the CDR3, the DNA is TGCGCCAGCAGCTCTACTGACCCCCGGAACACTGAAGCTTTCTTT. It yields the protein CASSSTDPRNTEAFF.

In nucleotides, the CDR3 is TGTGCCAGCAGGAGCGACAGGCCCGAGCAGTACTTC. Translated, it gives CASRSDRPEQYF. The rearrangement joins TRBV12-3 or TRBV12-4 to TRBJ2-7; a weak D match, TRBD1 (6 bases). This CDR3 is 12 amino acids long. Trimming stripped 6 bases from V and 6 bases from J, with 12 bases between.

The genes are TRBV6-5 and TRBJ1-2, with TRBD1 matching over 8 bases. This CDR3 has 14 amino acids. The ends lost 5 bases at V and 5 bases at J; junction bases unmatched: 7. Per germline, CDR1 MNHEY and CDR2 SVGAGI. CDR3 nucleotides: TGTGCCAGCAGTCCTGGGACAGGAGAATATGGCTACACCTTC. Encoded protein: CASSPGTGEYGYTF.

This chain links TRBV6-5 with TRBJ1-4, with TRBD1 matching 8 bases. Germline assignment: CDR1 MNHEY and CDR2 SVGAGI. The CDR3 runs to 14 residues. Losses at the gene ends were 4 bases for V and 6 bases for J; bases not matched to a gene: 4. The CDR3 DNA sequence: TGTGCCAGCAGTTCTGGGACAGGACATGAAAAACTGTTTTTT. Its protein product is CASSSGTGHEKLFF.